In its sample, the clone carrying this TCR beta chain was seen once. Its antigen is unknown. These data come from a study of T cell clonotyping in hematopoietic cell transplantation. Notes on the study in general: Recipient TCR diversity dropped after transplant; expanded clonotypes rose from day 30 to 180. Few recipient clonotypes overlapped donors; over 97% were de novo at given depth.

Clones were read by immunoSEQ multiplex PCR, and TCRdb kept only the in-frame ones, dropping some. The table has some 5,000 clones, around 94% seen once. The sample in question was PBMCs, obtained 180 days after allogeneic stem cell transplant. This receptor was identified in a male patient between 60 and 69 years old who had an allogeneic stem cell transplant from a related donor, so the T cells may come from the graft donor. Some clones in this sample may be carry-over from other donors' samples.

This CDR3 is CASSAQGTDTQYF. The DNA of the CDR3 is TGCGCCAGCAGCGCCCAGGGAACAGATACGCAGTATTTT. This rearrangement joins TRBV5-1 to TRBJ2-3; D is possibly TRBD1 (5 bases). Germline loops: CDR1 SGHRS, CDR2 YFSETQ. The CDR3 totals 13 residues. V lost 4 bases to trimming and J lost 3 bases, with 9 bases between them.